The present T cell receptor (beta chain) was sequenced within a study of cytomegalovirus exposure and HLA in healthy donors (TCRdb year 2017). In the study overall: A later analysis indicated that the 120 or so validation repertoires were generated on the platform also employed for the 670 or so repertoires of the first cohort. The study aimed to test whether signatures of past pathogen exposure could be identified by cataloging public T cell receptors. Besides the first cohort of roughly 700 subjects, a separate validation cohort made up of 95 to 150 different subjects was used. To predict cytomegalovirus infection status, the study brought together high-throughput TCR immunosequencing, statistical association of individual TCRs with disease status, and machine learning. Points the paper makes about the study in general: Of the cluster scores, around 95% were above 0 in a later analysis, which found that TCRs clustered in the first cohort also tended to co-occur in the 95 to 150 validation repertoires. While some public TCRs were present in many individuals, most TCR sequences turned up only very rarely across donors. The authors suggested that the approach could potentially be extended to other disease states and immunological phenotypes. A later analysis had no HLA typing for the validation cohort, so co-occurrence there was scored across all 120 or so repertoires. A total of about 180 TCR beta chains were listed by the study as associated with cytomegalovirus. The classifier was reported to diagnose cytomegalovirus status with high specificity and sensitivity in both the original cohort and the validation cohort. A few of the identified cytomegalovirus-associated TCR beta chains were confirmed in vitro to be specific for cytomegalovirus antigens.

With regard to this clone: Which antigen it targets is not known. Qualities for individual bases were not recorded, and no much larger clone is one base off.

Donors formed part of the validation cohort, which comprised 120 subjects and was distinct from the first cohort of over 500 subjects. Libraries were prepared through the immunoSEQ multiplex PCR assay. Under the source paper's analysis protocol: To diagnose cytomegalovirus status from the catalog of TCR beta chain sequences, a statistical classification framework was built. TCRdb re-hosts the immuneACCESS table, in-frame sequences only. Its copies lack some clones; in the studies checked, an unresolved V gene accounts for under half of them, and the cause for the rest is not known. The V and J calls and clone size are taken from that table; D and trimming were inferred from the DNA. The sample table contains approximately 58,000 clones; only one count was recorded for about 95% of them. The ten top clones hold approximately 5.4% of the sample. Measured from the cysteine to the phenylalanine, the CDR3 is 14 residues long. Solely the CDR3 DNA is kept, with 42 bases framed from the first base. Taken from the germline V gene (reference sequence), the CDR1 and CDR2 loops are GTSNPN and SVGIG. The junction carries 17 bases between V and J, which are trimmed by 2 bases and 7 bases respectively.

This receptor was taken from a woman between 18 and 30 years old in good health and CMV-seropositive. Sequencing was performed on PBMCs. Rearrangement joined TRBV30 to TRBJ1-1; the D gene remains uncertain. Here is the DNA: TGTGCCTGGAGTCTCAACAGCGTGACTATTGAAGCTTTCTTT. The resulting protein is CAWSLNSVTIEAFF.